These T cell receptor beta chains were read from a single sample in a study of beta chain features in type 1 diabetes. This table comes from immunoSEQ multiplex PCR, and its TCRdb copy is limited to in-frame clones, with some not included. The sample holds 35,000 to 50,000 clones, roughly 50% seen once. Sequenced sample: stem cell memory CD4+ T cells from blood. These receptors originate from a woman aged 30 to 39 in good health. Each CDR3 is given with its conserved first and last residue. D genes are given only for firm matches. Size values are once, few and many counts, or a class for expanded clones, and some rows have none.

j_call d_call clone_size v_call cdr3_aa cdr3_nt
TRBJ1-1 - few TRBV7-2 CASRTWGAEAFF TGTGCCAGCAGAACGTGGGGAGCTGAAGCTTTCTTT
TRBJ2-5 - - TRBV7-3 CASSLYGGLQETQYF TGTGCCAGCAGCTTATATGGGGGCCTTCAAGAGACCCAGTACTTC
TRBJ2-7 TRBD1 - TRBV6-1 CASSVLGRDRGRPYEQYF TGTGCCAGCAGTGTCTTGGGTCGGGACAGGGGCCGTCCCTACGAGCAGTACTTC
TRBJ1-5 - - TRBV28 CASSPGLGGGGQPQHF TGTGCCAGCAGTCCCGGACTAGGGGGGGGCGGGCAGCCCCAGCATTTT
TRBJ2-7 TRBD2 - TRBV7-9 CASSFSDWRELEQYF TGTGCCAGCAGCTTCTCAGACTGGCGGGAGCTCGAGCAGTACTTC
TRBJ2-7 TRBD2 - TRBV7-2 CASRATTSGRAYEQYF TGTGCCAGCAGGGCCACGACTAGCGGGAGGGCCTACGAGCAGTACTTC
TRBJ2-5 - - TRBV7-2 CASSGGQLYQETQYF TGTGCCAGCAGCGGCGGACAGCTGTACCAAGAGACCCAGTACTTC
TRBJ2-7 TRBD1 - TRBV4-2 CASSQGRGPSYEQYF TGTGCCAGCAGCCAAGGCAGGGGGCCCTCCTACGAGCAGTACTTC
TRBJ2-7 - once TRBV7-9 CASSLLYEQYF TGTGCCAGCAGCTTATTATACGAGCAGTACTTC
TRBJ2-3 - few TRBV11-2 CASRRPGGTDTQYF TGTGCCAGCAGACGGCCGGGGGGCACAGATACGCAGTATTTT
TRBJ2-7 TRBD2 - TRBV28 CASSLEGLANYEQYF TGTGCCAGCAGCCTCGAGGGACTAGCGAACTACGAGCAGTACTTC
TRBJ1-5 TRBD1 once TRBV7-4 CASSSRQGKGQDQPQHF TGTGCCAGCAGCTCTCGACAGGGGAAGGGCCAGGATCAGCCCCAGCATTTT
TRBJ1-5 TRBD1 - TRBV18 CASSPGTGGAQPQHF TGTGCCAGCTCACCTGGGACAGGGGGGGCTCAGCCCCAGCATTTT
TRBJ2-4 TRBD1 few TRBV7-2 CASSSGQPKNIQYF TGTGCCAGCAGCTCGGGACAGCCCAAAAACATTCAGTACTTC
TRBJ1-5 TRBD1 - TRBV19 CASSSQGNNQPQHF TGTGCCAGTAGTTCACAGGGGAACAATCAGCCCCAGCATTTT
TRBJ1-3 - - TRBV5-4 CASSLGADSSGNTIYF TGTGCCAGCAGCTTGGGCGCCGACAGCTCTGGAAACACCATATATTTT
TRBJ1-2 TRBD1 - TRBV4-3 CASSQTTGVNYGYTF TGCGCCAGCAGCCAAACGACAGGGGTTAACTATGGCTACACCTTC
TRBJ2-5 TRBD2 - TRBV6-1 CASSLTGGVAETQYF TGTGCCAGCAGCCTGACGGGGGGAGTCGCCGAGACCCAGTACTTC
TRBJ2-1 TRBD1 - TRBV19 CASSTGTGGWNEQFF TGTGCCAGTAGTACTGGGACAGGGGGATGGAATGAGCAGTTCTTC
TRBJ2-3 TRBD2 few TRBV6-6 CASSYLAGLRTDTQYF TGTGCCAGCAGTTACCTAGCGGGACTTCGAACAGATACGCAGTATTTT
TRBJ2-1 - - TRBV4-3 CASSQVQRDEQFF TGCGCCAGCAGCCAAGTCCAGCGCGATGAGCAGTTCTTC
TRBJ2-1 - - TRBV7-2 CASSSGAYNEQFF TGTGCCAGCAGCTCAGGGGCCTACAATGAGCAGTTCTTC
TRBJ2-7 - few TRBV6-5 CASSYSGIGTYEQYF TGTGCCAGCAGTTACTCGGGTATCGGGACCTACGAGCAGTACTTC
TRBJ2-1 TRBD2 - TRBV9 CASSAPGGSYNEQFF TGTGCCAGCAGCGCTCCGGGAGGCTCCTACAATGAGCAGTTCTTC
TRBJ1-1 - - TRBV30 CAWSVGDGRKAFF TGTGCCTGGAGTGTAGGGGACGGGAGGAAAGCTTTCTTT
TRBJ2-3 TRBD1 - TRBV19 CASSIRPGGADTQYF TGTGCCAGTAGTATCCGGCCAGGGGGCGCAGATACGCAGTATTTT
TRBJ2-3 TRBD2 once TRBV5-1 CASSVTSGVDTQYF TGCGCCAGCAGCGTTACTAGCGGAGTAGATACGCAGTATTTT
TRBJ2-3 - few TRBV7-2 CASSPRPPADTQYF TGTGCCAGCAGCCCGCGCCCCCCAGCGGATACGCAGTATTTT
TRBJ1-1 - few TRBV18 CASSPRDGGGTEAFF TGTGCCAGCTCACCGCGGGACGGCGGGGGCACTGAAGCTTTCTTT
TRBJ2-1 TRBD1 - TRBV6-5 CASSRLGQYNEQFF TGTGCCAGCAGCCGCCTGGGACAGTACAATGAGCAGTTCTTC
TRBJ1-2 TRBD1 - TRBV4-2 CASSQDLGTGEYGYTF TGTGCCAGCAGCCAAGATCTCGGGACAGGGGAATATGGCTACACCTTC
TRBJ2-3 - few TRBV10-3 CAISERSSTDTQYF TGTGCCATCAGTGAGCGGTCTAGCACAGATACGCAGTATTTT
TRBJ2-1 TRBD1 few TRBV29-1 CSVEGIDRESYNEQFF TGCAGCGTTGAAGGGATTGACAGGGAATCCTACAATGAGCAGTTCTTC
TRBJ2-7 TRBD2 - TRBV7-8 CASSQGLAGGEQYF TGTGCCAGCAGCCAGGGACTAGCGGGAGGCGAGCAGTACTTC
TRBJ1-1 TRBD1 - TRBV28 CASREGQLNTEAFF TGTGCCAGCCGAGAGGGACAGTTGAACACTGAAGCTTTCTTT
TRBJ2-1 TRBD2 - TRBV4-3 CASSQGFPSGYNEQFF TGCGCCAGCAGCCAAGGGTTCCCTAGCGGGTACAATGAGCAGTTCTTC
TRBJ2-7 - - TRBV6-6 CASSLAQSPYEQYF TGTGCCAGCAGCTTAGCCCAGAGTCCCTACGAGCAGTACTTC
TRBJ2-1 - - TRBV6-5 CASSYDTSSYNEQFF TGTGCCAGCAGTTACGACACTAGCTCCTACAATGAGCAGTTCTTC
TRBJ2-7 TRBD2 - TRBV18 CASSPGLAGAAAEQYF TGTGCCAGCTCCCCGGGACTAGCGGGAGCGGCCGCCGAGCAGTACTTC
TRBJ2-1 TRBD2 - TRBV4-1 CASSQLSGYDEQFF TGCGCCAGCAGCCAACTTAGCGGGTACGATGAGCAGTTCTTC
TRBJ1-1 - - TRBV29-1 CSVEALGWAAFF TGCAGCGTTGAAGCCCTTGGTTGGGCCGCTTTCTTT
TRBJ2-2 - - TRBV5-5 CASSLGSRGNGELFF TGTGCCAGCAGCTTGGGGAGTCGAGGGAACGGGGAGCTGTTTTTT
TRBJ1-4 TRBD1 few TRBV7-2 CASSLTTGPNEKLFF TGTGCCAGCAGCTTGACGACAGGGCCCAATGAAAAACTGTTTTTT
TRBJ1-1 - - TRBV6-4 CASTIREDPF TGTGCCAGCACCATCCGGGAAGACCCATTT
TRBJ2-1 TRBD2 few TRBV2 CASMSRGTSGRNEQFF TGTGCCAGCATGAGCAGGGGGACTAGCGGGAGGAATGAGCAGTTCTTC
TRBJ2-3 TRBD2 few TRBV4-3 CASSQAAWEAGGGATDTQYF TGCGCCAGCAGCCAAGCCGCGTGGGAAGCGGGAGGGGGGGCCACAGATACGCAGTATTTT
TRBJ1-1 - few TRBV5-1 CASSLAGSAATEAFF TGCGCCAGCAGCTTGGCCGGTTCGGCGGCCACTGAAGCTTTCTTT
TRBJ2-2 - - TRBV19 CASTGNTGELFF TGTGCCAGTACAGGGAACACCGGGGAGCTGTTTTTT
TRBJ2-2 TRBD2 few TRBV30 CAWSVGLLGLAANTGELFF TGTGCCTGGAGTGTCGGCCTTTTAGGGCTAGCGGCGAACACCGGGGAGCTGTTTTTT
TRBJ1-1 - few TRBV7-9 CASRRQETNTEAFF TGTGCCAGCAGGCGACAGGAAACGAACACTGAAGCTTTCTTT
TRBJ1-4 - few TRBV2 CASSVQGNEKLFF TGTGCCAGCAGTGTACAGGGTAATGAAAAACTGTTTTTT
TRBJ1-2 TRBD1 few TRBV28 CASRTGAGYGYTF TGTGCCAGCAGGACAGGGGCGGGATACGGCTACACCTTC
TRBJ2-2 TRBD2 - TRBV11-2 CASSLAPSGRGGDGELFF TGTGCCAGCAGCTTAGCCCCTAGCGGGAGAGGGGGAGACGGGGAGCTGTTTTTT
TRBJ2-7 - - TRBV29-1 CSAGVGAYEQYF TGCAGCGCTGGGGTAGGGGCCTACGAGCAGTACTTC
TRBJ1-1 - - TRBV6-5 CASNLRGHRNTEAFF TGTGCCAGCAATCTTCGGGGACACCGGAACACTGAAGCTTTCTTT